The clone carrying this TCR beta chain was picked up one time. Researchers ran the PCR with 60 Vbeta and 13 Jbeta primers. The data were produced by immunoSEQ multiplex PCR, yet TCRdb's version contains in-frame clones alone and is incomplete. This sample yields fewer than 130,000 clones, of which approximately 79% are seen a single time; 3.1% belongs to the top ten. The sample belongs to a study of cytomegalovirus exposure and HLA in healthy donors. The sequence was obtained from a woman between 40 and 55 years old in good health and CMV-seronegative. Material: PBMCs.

The DNA of the CDR3 is TGTGCCAGCAGTTCGGCTAGCAACACAGATACGCAGTATTTT. As protein: CASSSASNTDTQYF. The chain joins TRBV27 to TRBJ2-3, with a possible D match to TRBD2 (5 bases). CDR1 and CDR2 from the germline V gene are MNHEY and SMNVEV (reference sequence). The CDR3 totals 14 residues. Trimming removed 4 bases from V and 2 bases from J, with 10 bases in between.